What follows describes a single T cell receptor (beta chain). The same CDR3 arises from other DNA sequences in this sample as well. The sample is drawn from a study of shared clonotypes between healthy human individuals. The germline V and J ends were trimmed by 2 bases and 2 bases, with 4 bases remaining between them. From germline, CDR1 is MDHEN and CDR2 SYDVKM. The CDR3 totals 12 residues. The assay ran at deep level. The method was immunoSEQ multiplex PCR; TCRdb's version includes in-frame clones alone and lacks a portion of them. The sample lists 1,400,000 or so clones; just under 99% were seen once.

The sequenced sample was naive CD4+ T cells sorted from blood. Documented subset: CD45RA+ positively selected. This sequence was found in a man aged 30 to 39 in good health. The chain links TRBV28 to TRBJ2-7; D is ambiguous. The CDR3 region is CASSLQAYEQYF. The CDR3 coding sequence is TGTGCCAGCAGTTTACAGGCCTACGAGCAGTACTTC.